The T cell receptor (beta chain) under discussion was sequenced for a study of regulatory T cells in long-lasting Graves disease. Study results and limitations: Persistent patients had more shared public clonotypes (roughly 2,500) than new patients (roughly 900). The analysis examined peripheral blood only and excluded thyroid tissue. It was in persistent disease that TRBV28, TRBJ1-2 and TRBJ2-5 were favored. Persistent Graves' patients had lower TCR diversity than newly diagnosed ones.

From germline, CDR1 is SQVTM and CDR2 ANQGSEA. CDR3 size: 12 residues. V gave up 6 bases and J gave up 5 bases, with 11 bases separating them. This clonotype has at least ten counts. Its antigen is still unknown. Time point: newly diagnosed GD, antithyroid drugs for less than 3 months. PBMC RNA was the source of the TCR library. Library construction for TCR beta used iRepertoire HTBI primers and Arm-PCR of CDR3 regions. TCRdb re-called the multiplex PCR reads through MiXCR, storing one row per CDR3 protein. This repertoire shows around 400,000 distinct CDR3 sequences, less than 20% found once; its top ten account for approximately 21%.

The sequence was collected from a female donor with Graves disease. The chain is built from TRBV29-1 and TRBJ1-5, with D perhaps TRBD1 (5 bases). Sequencing used peripheral blood mononuclear cells (PBMCs), obtained at new diagnosis, from a patient treated with antithyroid drugs. Written as DNA, the CDR3 is TGCAGCGTGTCAGGGACGGATCAGCCCCAGCATTTT. Protein: CSVSGTDQPQHF.